Listed below are T cell receptor beta chains from one sample, sequenced in a study of blood T cell repertoires in COVID-19. Some clones are missing from TCRdb's copy, which holds only in-frame ones; the method was immunoSEQ multiplex PCR. The sample contains hundreds of thousands of clones, 88% of which appear only once. The sequenced material came from PBMCs or T cells enriched from blood (not recorded which). These receptors were taken from a woman aged 55-70 years who had recovered from COVID-19. The CDR3 runs from the conserved cysteine through the conserved F or W. D genes are given only for firm matches. Some rows mark clone size as missing; the rest say once, few, many or name a class of expanded clone.

d_call | j_call | v_call | clone_size | cdr3_aa | cdr3_nt
- | TRBJ1-5 | TRBV2 | - | CASSDGGGNQPQHF | TGTGCCAGCAGTGACGGAGGGGGCAATCAGCCCCAGCATTTT
- | TRBJ1-2 | TRBV5-5 | - | CASSLGVMRFSGYTF | TGTGCCAGCAGCTTGGGAGTCATGCGTTTTAGTGGCTACACCTTC
- | TRBJ1-2 | TRBV28 | - | CASSFGRGYTF | TGTGCCAGCAGTTTTGGCAGAGGCTACACCTTC
- | TRBJ2-3 | TRBV6-5 | - | CASSYGLGTDTQYF | TGTGCCAGCAGTTACGGGCTCGGCACAGATACGCAGTATTTT
TRBD1 | TRBJ1-2 | TRBV29-1 | - | CSALPYQGEFGYTF | TGCAGCGCCCTTCCCTATCAGGGGGAATTTGGCTACACCTTC
TRBD1 | TRBJ2-6 | TRBV19 | - | CASSMGQGARGANVLTF | TGTGCCAGTAGTATGGGACAGGGGGCGAGAGGGGCCAACGTCCTGACTTTC
TRBD1 | TRBJ1-2 | TRBV5-1 | - | CASSRDGTGYGYTF | TGCGCCAGCAGCCGGGACGGGACAGGCTATGGCTACACCTTC
- | TRBJ2-2 | TRBV18 | once | CASSPTQGGTGELFF | TGTGCCAGCTCACCGACCCAGGGGGGCACCGGGGAGCTGTTTTTT
- | TRBJ1-2 | TRBV2 | - | CASSEQGYPPYGYTF | TGTGCCAGCAGTGAACAGGGTTATCCCCCTTATGGCTACACCTTC
- | TRBJ2-1 | TRBV27 | - | CASSLLNNEQFF | TGTGCCAGCAGTTTATTAAACAATGAGCAGTTCTTC
TRBD1 | TRBJ1-5 | TRBV2 | - | CASSPFQGATVYSNQPQHF | TGTGCCAGCAGCCCCTTCCAGGGGGCGACCGTTTATAGCAATCAGCCCCAGCATTTT
TRBD1 | TRBJ1-1 | TRBV6-5 | - | CASSLRQGEAFF | TGTGCCAGCAGTCTGAGACAGGGAGAAGCTTTCTTT
- | TRBJ1-4 | TRBV6-5 | - | CASSYSISGVGEKLFF | TGTGCCAGCAGTTACTCAATTTCGGGGGTAGGGGAAAAACTGTTTTTT
- | TRBJ1-5 | TRBV19 | - | CASSIGAGPDQPQHF | TGTGCCAGTAGTATAGGGGCAGGGCCCGATCAGCCCCAGCATTTT
- | TRBJ2-7 | TRBV24-1 | - | CATSDRGNMYEQYF | TGTGCCACCAGTGATCGGGGGAATATGTACGAGCAGTACTTC
TRBD1 | TRBJ1-2 | TRBV7-2 | once | CASSTRPRTGGVGNYGYTF | TGTGCCAGCAGCACACGCCCCCGGACAGGGGGCGTCGGGAACTATGGCTACACCTTC
TRBD1 | TRBJ1-2 | TRBV10-3 | - | CAISELDRDYGYTF | TGTGCCATCAGTGAGTTGGACAGGGACTATGGCTACACCTTC
TRBD1 | TRBJ2-7 | TRBV3-1/TRBV3-2 | - | CASSHRDRDEQYF | TGTGCCAGCAGCCATCGGGACAGGGACGAGCAGTACTTC
- | TRBJ1-1 | TRBV7-2 | - | CASSLALARRTEAFF | TGTGCCAGCAGCTTAGCGCTGGCTAGACGTACTGAAGCTTTCTTT
- | TRBJ2-7 | TRBV6-5 | - | CASSLSGYTTYEQYF | TGTGCCAGCAGTTTGAGCGGGTATACCACCTACGAGCAGTACTTC
TRBD1 | TRBJ1-2 | TRBV6-5 | once | CASSYSFEGAGLTF | TGTGCCAGCAGTTACTCATTTGAGGGGGCTGGTCTCACCTTC
- | TRBJ1-2 | TRBV6-5 | - | CASNPRGSNYGYTF | TGTGCCAGCAATCCGCGGGGGTCAAACTATGGCTACACCTTC
TRBD2 | TRBJ2-1 | TRBV19 | once | CASSQRGEGYNEQFF | TGTGCCAGTAGTCAGCGGGGTGAAGGGTACAATGAGCAGTTCTTC
TRBD2 | TRBJ2-1 | TRBV10-2 | - | CASSEGLWTSGDRVYNEQFF | TGCGCCAGCAGTGAGGGGCTATGGACTAGCGGGGACCGTGTCTACAATGAGCAGTTCTTC
- | TRBJ1-5 | TRBV12-3/TRBV12-4 | - | CASSGGYQPQHF | TGTGCCAGCAGTGGGGGGTATCAGCCCCAGCATTTT
- | TRBJ1-1 | TRBV5-1 | - | CASSLRGMNTEAFF | TGCGCCAGCAGCTTGCGGGGGATGAACACTGAAGCTTTCTTT
- | TRBJ2-3 | TRBV18 | - | CASSPRADSSTDTQYF | TGTGCCAGCTCACCAAGAGCGGATTCTAGCACAGATACGCAGTATTTT
- | TRBJ1-6 | TRBV19 | once | CASSMAVNSPLHF | TGTGCCAGTAGTATGGCGGTCAATTCACCCCTCCACTTT
- | TRBJ1-1 | TRBV5-1 | - | CASRMRLENTEAFF | TGCGCCAGCCGTATGAGGTTAGAGAACACTGAAGCTTTCTTT
TRBD2 | TRBJ2-1 | TRBV7-2 | - | CASSLGPGLAPSSYNEQFF | TGTGCCAGCAGCTTAGGGCCGGGACTAGCTCCGAGCTCCTACAATGAGCAGTTCTTC
- | TRBJ1-1 | TRBV11-2 | - | CASTELGGRRTEAFF | TGTGCCAGCACCGAGCTAGGGGGTAGACGGACTGAAGCTTTCTTT
- | TRBJ1-4 | TRBV6-1 | - | CASSEAEGRHKNNEKLFF | TGTGCCAGCAGTGAAGCGGAGGGACGGCATAAGAACAATGAAAAACTGTTTTTT
- | TRBJ1-1 | TRBV19 | few | CASPRQPQGTEAFF | TGTGCCAGTCCGCGACAGCCCCAAGGCACTGAAGCTTTCTTT
TRBD2 | TRBJ2-3 | TRBV5-4 | - | CASSSPTSGGTYTDTQYF | TGTGCCAGCAGCTCCCCGACTAGCGGGGGAACCTACACAGATACGCAGTATTTT
- | TRBJ2-3 | TRBV7-2 | - | CASSLGGPGTDTQYF | TGTGCCAGCAGCTTAGGGGGGCCCGGCACAGATACGCAGTATTTT
TRBD1 | TRBJ2-7 | TRBV6-2/TRBV6-3 | - | CASSLGQTYEQYF | TGTGCCAGCAGTTTGGGACAGACCTACGAGCAGTACTTC
TRBD1 | TRBJ2-2 | TRBV24-1 | - | CATSDSDRATGELFF | TGTGCCACCAGTGATTCGGACAGGGCTACCGGGGAGCTGTTTTTT
- | TRBJ1-1 | TRBV4-2 | - | CASSQADRGNTEAFF | TGTGCCAGCAGCCAAGCCGACAGAGGGAACACTGAAGCTTTCTTT
TRBD1 | TRBJ1-2 | TRBV19 | - | CASSPGQGGYGYTF | TGTGCCAGTAGTCCGGGACAGGGGGGGTATGGCTACACCTTC
- | TRBJ2-6 | TRBV18 | once | CASSPALSGANVLTF | TGTGCCAGCTCACCAGCTCTATCTGGGGCCAACGTCCTGACTTTC
- | TRBJ1-6 | TRBV11-2 | - | CASRTLEWSPLHF | TGTGCCAGCAGGACCCTGGAGTGGTCACCCCTCCACTTT
- | TRBJ2-5 | TRBV9 | once | CASSVAPGFVETQYF | TGTGCCAGCAGCGTAGCCCCAGGGTTCGTGGAGACCCAGTACTTC